This TCR beta chain was obtained from a study of T cell responses to AZD1222 COVID-19 vaccine. At the level of the study: Second-dose intervals of approximately 4 or approximately 12 weeks were pooled.

The repertoire was sequenced with immunoSEQ multiplex PCR; TCRdb's copy has only in-frame clones and lacks some. The sample holds approximately 120,000 clones; 90% to 95% are singletons and the top ten take 7% to 9%. The CDR3 totals 14 residues. Germline-derived CDR1 and CDR2 are MGHRA and YSYEKL. V lost 5 bases, J lost 3 bases, and 11 bases lay in between. The TCR comes from an adult in good health. This chain connects TRBV4-1 to TRBJ1-3, with unresolved D. The sequenced sample was peripheral blood, obtained on day 0 of AZD1222 vaccination. CDR3 in amino acids: CASSVFPVGNTIYF. CDR3 DNA sequence: TGCGCCAGCAGCGTATTTCCGGTTGGAAACACCATATATTTT.